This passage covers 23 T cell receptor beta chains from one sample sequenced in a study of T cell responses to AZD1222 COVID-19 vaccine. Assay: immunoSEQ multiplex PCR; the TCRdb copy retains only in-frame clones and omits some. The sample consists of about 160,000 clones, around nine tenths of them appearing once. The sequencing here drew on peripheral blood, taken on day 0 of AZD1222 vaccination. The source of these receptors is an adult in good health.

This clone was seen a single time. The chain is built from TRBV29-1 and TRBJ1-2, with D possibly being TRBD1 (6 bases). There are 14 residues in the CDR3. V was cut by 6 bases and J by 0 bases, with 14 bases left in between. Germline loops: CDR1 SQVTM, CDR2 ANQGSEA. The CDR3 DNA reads TGCAGCGTCGAGGGGGACACCGCTAACTATGGCTACACCTTC. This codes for CSVEGDTANYGYTF.

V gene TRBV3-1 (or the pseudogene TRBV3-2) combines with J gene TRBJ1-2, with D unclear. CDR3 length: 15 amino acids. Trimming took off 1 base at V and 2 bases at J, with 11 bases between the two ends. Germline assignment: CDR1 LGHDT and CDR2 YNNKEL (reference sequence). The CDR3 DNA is TGTGCCAGCAGCCAAGGACAAAAGCGGAACTATGGCTACACCTTC. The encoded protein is CASSQGQKRNYGYTF.

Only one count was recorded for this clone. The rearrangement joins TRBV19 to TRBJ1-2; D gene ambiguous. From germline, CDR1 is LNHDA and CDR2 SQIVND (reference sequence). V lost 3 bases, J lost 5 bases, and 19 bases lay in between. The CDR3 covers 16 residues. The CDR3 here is CASSIGVTEGLYGYTF. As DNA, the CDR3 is TGTGCCAGTAGTATCGGAGTGACCGAGGGCTTGTATGGCTACACCTTC.

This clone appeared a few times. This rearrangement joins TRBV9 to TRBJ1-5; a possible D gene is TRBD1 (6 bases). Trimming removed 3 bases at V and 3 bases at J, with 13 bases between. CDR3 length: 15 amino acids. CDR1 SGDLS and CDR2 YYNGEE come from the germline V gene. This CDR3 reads CASSAEQGFNQPQHF. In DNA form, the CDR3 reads TGTGCCAGCAGCGCAGAACAGGGATTCAATCAGCCCCAGCATTTT.

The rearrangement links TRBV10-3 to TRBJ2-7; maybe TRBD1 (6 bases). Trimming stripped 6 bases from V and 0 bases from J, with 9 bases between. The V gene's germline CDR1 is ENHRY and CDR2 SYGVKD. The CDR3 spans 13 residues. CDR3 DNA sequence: TGTGCCATCAGCACAGGGAGCTCCTACGAGCAGTACTTC. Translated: CAISTGSSYEQYF.

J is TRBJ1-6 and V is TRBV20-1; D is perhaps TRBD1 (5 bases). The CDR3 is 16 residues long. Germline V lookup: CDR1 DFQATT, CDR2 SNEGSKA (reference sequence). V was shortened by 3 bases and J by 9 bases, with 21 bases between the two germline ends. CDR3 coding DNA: TGCAGTGCTAGTACCTACAGGACCACCACCATTTCACCCCTCCACTTT. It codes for CSASTYRTTTISPLHF.

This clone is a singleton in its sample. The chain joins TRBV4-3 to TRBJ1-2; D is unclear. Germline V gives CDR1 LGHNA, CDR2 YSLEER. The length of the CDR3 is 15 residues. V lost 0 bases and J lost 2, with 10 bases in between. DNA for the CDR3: TGCGCCAGCAGCCAAGATGTACAAACCAACTATGGCTACACCTTC. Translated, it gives CASSQDVQTNYGYTF.

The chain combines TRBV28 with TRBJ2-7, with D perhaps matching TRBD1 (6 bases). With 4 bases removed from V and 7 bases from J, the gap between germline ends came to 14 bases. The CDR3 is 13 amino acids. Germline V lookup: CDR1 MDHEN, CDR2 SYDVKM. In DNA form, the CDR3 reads TGTGCCAGCAGTTCTAGACAGGTTGAGGAGCAGTACTTC. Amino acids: CASSSRQVEEQYF.

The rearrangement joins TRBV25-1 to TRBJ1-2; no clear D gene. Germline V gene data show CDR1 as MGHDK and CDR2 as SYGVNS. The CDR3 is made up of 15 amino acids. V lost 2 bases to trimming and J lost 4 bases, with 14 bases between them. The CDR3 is CASSEDGSSSYGYTF. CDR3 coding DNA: TGTGCCAGCAGTGAAGACGGCTCGAGCTCCTATGGCTACACCTTC.

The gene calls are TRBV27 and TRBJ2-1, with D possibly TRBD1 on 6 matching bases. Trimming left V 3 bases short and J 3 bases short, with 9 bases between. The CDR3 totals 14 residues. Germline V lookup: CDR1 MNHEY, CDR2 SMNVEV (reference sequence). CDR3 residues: CASSFRGVYNEQFF. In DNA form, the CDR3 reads TGTGCCAGCAGTTTCAGGGGCGTCTACAATGAGCAGTTCTTC.

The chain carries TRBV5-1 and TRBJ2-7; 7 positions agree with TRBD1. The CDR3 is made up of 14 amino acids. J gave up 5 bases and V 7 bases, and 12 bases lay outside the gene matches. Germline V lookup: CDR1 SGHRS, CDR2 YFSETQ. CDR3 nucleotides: TGCGCCAGCTGGACCGGGACAGTCGTTGACGAGCAGTACTTC. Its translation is CASWTGTVVDEQYF.

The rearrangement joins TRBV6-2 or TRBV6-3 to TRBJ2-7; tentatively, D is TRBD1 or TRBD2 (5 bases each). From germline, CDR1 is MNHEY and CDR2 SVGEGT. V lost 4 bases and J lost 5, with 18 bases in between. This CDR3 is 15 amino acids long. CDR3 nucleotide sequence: TGTGCCAGCAGTTGGCAATCCGGGACCGCCCACGAGCAGTACTTC. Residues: CASSWQSGTAHEQYF.

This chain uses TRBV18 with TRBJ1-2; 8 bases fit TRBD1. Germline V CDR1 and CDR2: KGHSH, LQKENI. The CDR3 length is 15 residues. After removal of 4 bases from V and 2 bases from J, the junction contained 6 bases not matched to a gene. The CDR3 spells CASSRSTGENYGYTF. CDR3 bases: TGTGCCAGCTCACGATCGACAGGGGAGAACTATGGCTACACCTTC.

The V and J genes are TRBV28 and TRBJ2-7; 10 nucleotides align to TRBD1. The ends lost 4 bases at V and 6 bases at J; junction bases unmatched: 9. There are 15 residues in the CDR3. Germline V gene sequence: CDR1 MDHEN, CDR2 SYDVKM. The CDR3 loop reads CASSSQTGGLSEQYF. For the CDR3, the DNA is TGTGCCAGCAGTTCCCAGACAGGGGGCCTCAGCGAGCAGTACTTC. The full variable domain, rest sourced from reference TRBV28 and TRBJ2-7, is DVKVTQSSRYLVKRTGEKVFLECVQDMDHENMFWYRQDPGLGLRLIYFSYDVKMKEKGDIPEGYSVSREKKERFSLILESASTNQTSMYLCASSSQTGGLSEQYFGPGTRLTVT.

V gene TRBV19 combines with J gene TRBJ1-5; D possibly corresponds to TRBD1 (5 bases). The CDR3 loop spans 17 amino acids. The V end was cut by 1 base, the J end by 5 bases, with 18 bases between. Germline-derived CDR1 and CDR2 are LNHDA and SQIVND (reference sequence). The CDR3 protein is CASSIVWGKGNYQPQHF. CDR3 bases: TGTGCCAGTAGTATAGTCTGGGGTAAGGGGAATTATCAGCCCCAGCATTTT.

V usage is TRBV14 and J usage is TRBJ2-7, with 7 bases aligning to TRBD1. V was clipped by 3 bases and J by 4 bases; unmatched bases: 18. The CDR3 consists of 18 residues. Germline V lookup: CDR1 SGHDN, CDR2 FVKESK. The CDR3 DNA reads TGTGCCAGCAGCCACAACTTTGGGCGACAGGGTAACCTGTACGAGCAGTACTTC. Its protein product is CASSHNFGRQGNLYEQYF.

The CDR3 is CASSVEQGSGSPLHF. The DNA for the CDR3 is TGTGCCAGCAGCGTTGAACAGGGATCGGGTTCACCCCTCCACTTT. This chain links TRBV9 with TRBJ1-6; D is perhaps TRBD1 (6 bases). The V gene's germline CDR1 is SGDLS and CDR2 YYNGEE. V lost 2 bases to trimming and J lost 9 bases, with 15 bases between them. This CDR3 is built from 15 residues.

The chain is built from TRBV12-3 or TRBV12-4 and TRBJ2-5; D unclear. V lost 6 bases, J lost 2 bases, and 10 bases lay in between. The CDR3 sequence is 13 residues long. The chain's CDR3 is CASSGLVQETQYF. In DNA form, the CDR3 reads TGTGCCAGCAGCGGGTTGGTACAAGAGACCCAGTACTTC.

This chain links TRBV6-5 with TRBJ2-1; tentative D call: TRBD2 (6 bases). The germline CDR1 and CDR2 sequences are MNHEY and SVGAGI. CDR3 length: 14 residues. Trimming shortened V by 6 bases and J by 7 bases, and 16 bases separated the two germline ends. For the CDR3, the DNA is TGTGCCAGCAGCCCCGGGACTCAAGGAAATGAGCAGTTCTTC. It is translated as CASSPGTQGNEQFF.

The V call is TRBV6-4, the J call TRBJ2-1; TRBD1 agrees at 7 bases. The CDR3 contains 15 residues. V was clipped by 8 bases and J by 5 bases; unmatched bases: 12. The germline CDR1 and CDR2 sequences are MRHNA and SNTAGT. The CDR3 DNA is TGTGCCAGCCGGCGACAGGGACAGACTCACAATGAGCAGTTCTTC. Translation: CASRRQGQTHNEQFF.

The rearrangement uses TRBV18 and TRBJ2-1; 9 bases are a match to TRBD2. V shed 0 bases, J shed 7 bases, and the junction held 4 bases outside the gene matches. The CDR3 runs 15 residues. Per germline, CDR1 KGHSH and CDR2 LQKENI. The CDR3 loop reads CASSPPSGSGNEQFF. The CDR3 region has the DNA TGTGCCAGCTCACCACCTAGCGGGAGTGGGAATGAGCAGTTCTTC.

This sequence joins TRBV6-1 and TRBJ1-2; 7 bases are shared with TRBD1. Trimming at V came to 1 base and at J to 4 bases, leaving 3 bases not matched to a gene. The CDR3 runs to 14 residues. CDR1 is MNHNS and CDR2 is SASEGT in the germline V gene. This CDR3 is CASSEGQGAYGYTF. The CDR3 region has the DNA TGTGCCAGCAGTGAAGGACAGGGAGCCTATGGCTACACCTTC.

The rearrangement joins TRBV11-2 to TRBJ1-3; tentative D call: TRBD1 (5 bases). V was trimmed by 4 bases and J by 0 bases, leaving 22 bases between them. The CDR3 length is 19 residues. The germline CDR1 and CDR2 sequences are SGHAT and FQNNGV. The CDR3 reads CASSSPRVLLEYSGNTIYF. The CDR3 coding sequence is TGTGCCAGCAGCTCCCCCAGGGTACTTCTAGAATACTCTGGAAACACCATATATTTT.